This T cell receptor (beta chain) was identified in a study of T cell repertoires in cytomegalovirus infection. Broader study findings: HLA-C-restricted CMV-specific TCR beta clonotypes were dominant in the ex vivo response.

TCRdb reprocessed the reads with MiXCR, giving one entry per CDR3 protein. The data contain around 430,000 distinct CDR3 sequences, more than 40% of them seen just once; the ten biggest clones take up about 39%. The germline V and J ends were trimmed by 0 bases and 0 bases, with 12 bases remaining between them. CDR3 length: 17 residues. From germline, CDR1 is LGHNA and CDR2 YSLEER. A few counts support this clonotype. Its specificity is unknown. The source of this sequence is a human donor in good health (CMV status not recorded). Some clones in this sample may be carry-over from other donors' samples. The chain employs TRBV4-3 and TRBJ2-1; D not resolved. The source material was cultured PBMCs, sampled from culture after CMV antigen stimulation. The DNA for the CDR3 is TGCGCCAGCAGCCAAGATCAGCCAGGAGCCTCCTACAATGAGCAGTTCTTC. This sequence encodes CASSQDQPGASYNEQFF.